The 10 T cell receptor beta chains below all came from one sample that was sequenced in a study of T cell responses to AZD1222 COVID-19 vaccine. Assay: immunoSEQ multiplex PCR; the TCRdb copy retains only in-frame clones and omits some. The table shows some 150,000 clones, with about 93% occurring only once. The input for sequencing was peripheral blood, taken on day 0 of AZD1222 vaccination. These receptors all stem from an adult in good health.

The V and J genes are TRBV6-6 and TRBJ2-1; 7 nucleotides align to TRBD1. This CDR3 contains 12 residues. V was clipped by 6 bases and J by 9 bases; unmatched bases: 5. Germline V gene sequence: CDR1 MNHNY, CDR2 SVGAGI (reference sequence). The CDR3 sequence is CASRIQGFEQFF. DNA of the CDR3: TGTGCCAGCAGAATACAGGGGTTTGAGCAGTTCTTC.

The chain carries TRBV9 and TRBJ1-2; possibly TRBD1 for D (6 bases). V was clipped by 5 bases and J by 1 base, with 15 bases between them. Germline V CDR1 and CDR2: SGDLS, YYNGEE. The CDR3 runs to 15 residues. As DNA, the CDR3 is TGTGCCAGCAGTCCAGGGGCAAGCGATAACTATGGCTACACCTTC. Translation: CASSPGASDNYGYTF.

The V and J genes are TRBV6-5 and TRBJ2-7, with TRBD1 matching over 10 bases. This CDR3 comprises 15 residues. J gave up 7 bases and V 0 bases, and 6 bases lay outside the gene matches. Germline CDR1 MNHEY, CDR2 SVGAGI. CDR3 coding DNA: TGTGCCAGCAGTTACTCGAGACAGGGGGCGCGGGAGCAGTACTTC. Protein sequence: CASSYSRQGAREQYF.

This clone has only one observation. The chain uses TRBV4-2 and TRBJ2-7; either TRBD1 or TRBD2 may supply D (6 bases each). Per the germline V gene, CDR1 is LGHNA and CDR2 is YNFKEQ. V was clipped by 6 bases and J by 5 bases, with 20 bases between them. The CDR3 contains 15 residues. The CDR3 DNA sequence: TGTGCCAGCAGTCCGGTGGACAGAGGGAGGAACGAGCAGTACTTC. Its protein product is CASSPVDRGRNEQYF.

The V and J genes are TRBV9 and TRBJ2-4; D is undetermined. Trimming took 0 bases from V and 1 from J, leaving 14 bases between them. This CDR3 spans 17 amino acids. CDR1 is SGDLS, CDR2 YYNGEE, per germline. The CDR3 is CASSVDYSSMAKNIQYF. The CDR3 nucleotides are TGTGCCAGCAGCGTAGATTACTCTTCGATGGCCAAAAACATTCAGTACTTC. Full variable domain (rest looked up from reference TRBV9 and TRBJ2-4): DSGVTQTPKHLITATGQRVTLRCSPRSGDLSVYWYQQSLDQGLQFLIQYYNGEERAKGNILERFSAQQFPDLHSELNLSSLELGDSALYFCASSVDYSSMAKNIQYFGAGTRLSVL.

This chain joins TRBV18 and TRBJ1-3; no definite D call. CDR1 is KGHSH, CDR2 LQKENI, per germline. CDR3 length equals 15 residues. The V end lost 0 bases, the J end lost 1 base, and 7 bases lay between the germline ends. The CDR3 loop reads CASSPPTDSGNTIYF. CDR3 coding DNA: TGTGCCAGCTCACCACCGACGGATTCTGGAAACACCATATATTTT.

J is TRBJ2-5 and V is TRBV15; either TRBD1 or TRBD2 may supply D (6 bases each). Germline values: CDR1 LNHNV, CDR2 YYDKDF (reference sequence). The V end was cut by 6 bases, the J end by 0 bases, with 17 bases between. The CDR3 has 16 amino acids. The CDR3 DNA reads TGTGCCACCAGGCAGGGGCGCGGGATAAACCAAGAGACCCAGTACTTC. It codes for CATRQGRGINQETQYF.

The V call is TRBV5-6, the J call TRBJ2-7, with D possibly TRBD2 on 6 matching bases. Germline V gene sequence: CDR1 SGHDT, CDR2 YYEEEE. Trimming pared 3 bases from V and 7 bases from J, leaving 8 bases between. The CDR3 is 11 amino acids. CDR3 protein: CASSWEEEQYF. CDR3 DNA sequence: TGTGCCAGCAGCTGGGAGGAGGAGCAGTACTTC. Full variable domain (outside the CDR3, taken from reference TRBV5-6 and TRBJ2-7): DAGVTQSPTHLIKTRGQQVTLRCSPKSGHDTVSWYQQALGQGPQFIFQYYEEEERQRGNFPDRFSGHQFPNYSSELNVNALLLGDSALYLCASSWEEEQYFGPGTRLTVT.

The chain recombines TRBV6-5 with TRBJ1-1, with D uncertain. Germline loops: CDR1 MNHEY, CDR2 SVGAGI. The CDR3 is 14 residues long. Trimming took off 6 bases at V and 6 bases at J, with 17 bases between the two ends. The CDR3: CASSPPGKDAEAFF. The CDR3 region has the DNA TGTGCCAGCAGCCCACCCGGAAAGGATGCTGAAGCTTTCTTT.

V and J are TRBV19 and TRBJ1-2; TRBD1 is a possible D gene (6 bases). CDR3 length equals 13 residues. The germline V gene has CDR1 LNHDA and CDR2 SQIVND (reference sequence). Trimming cost V 5 bases and J 6 bases, with 13 bases left between them. The DNA for the CDR3 is TGTGCCAGTAGTTCCGACAGGATGGATGGCTACACCTTC. The encoded protein is CASSSDRMDGYTF.